Presented here are 24 T cell receptor beta chains from one specimen sequenced in a study of CD8 T cells in Susac syndrome. A quantity of roughly 0.5 to 1 ug RNA underwent reverse transcription using random hexamers. TCRdb re-analysed the immunoSEQ multiplex PCR reads in MiXCR, keeping a single row per CDR3 protein. The sample yields about 150,000 distinct CDR3 sequences, approximately 94% seen once. The sample was CD4+ T cells from PBMCs. The origin of the receptors is a human donor with Susac syndrome.

V and J are TRBV6-5 and TRBJ2-7, with TRBD2 matching over 7 bases. V shed 4 bases, J shed 4 bases, and the junction held 13 bases outside the gene matches. Germline V gene lookup returns CDR1 MNHEY and CDR2 SVGAGI. This CDR3 contains 16 residues. The CDR3 region is CASSSLAASASYEQYF. As DNA, the CDR3 is TGTGCCAGCAGTTCCCTAGCGGCCTCGGCGTCTTACGAGCAGTACTTC.

In this sample, this clonotype turned up once. This rearrangement joins TRBV6-5 to TRBJ2-1, with D uncertain. The CDR3 is made up of 11 amino acids. Per the germline V gene, CDR1 is MNHEY and CDR2 is SVGAGI. V was shortened by 8 bases and J by 10 bases, with 12 bases between the two germline ends. CDR3 residues: CASATVREQFF. Written as DNA, the CDR3 is TGTGCCAGCGCTACGGTGCGAGAGCAGTTCTTC.

The CDR3 loop is CSVGERTYNEQFF. CDR3 sequence (DNA): TGCAGCGTTGGAGAGCGAACCTACAATGAGCAGTTCTTC. The rearrangement uses TRBV29-1 and TRBJ2-1, with no clear D. The CDR3 totals 13 residues. Germline V gene data show CDR1 as SQVTM and CDR2 as ANQGSEA. V lost 4 bases, J lost 2 bases, and 9 bases lay in between.

The chain recombines TRBV4-3 with TRBJ1-2; 7 nucleotides line up with TRBD1. This CDR3 comprises 15 residues. The V gene's germline CDR1 is LGHNA and CDR2 YSLEER. With 0 bases clipped from V and 8 bases from J, the junction kept 9 bases outside the gene matches. CDR3 in DNA: TGCGCCAGCAGCCAAGAACGCAGGGGGATAGGCGGCTACACCTTC. Amino acids: CASSQERRGIGGYTF.

The J gene is TRBJ2-3, the V gene TRBV12-3 or TRBV12-4; the D gene is possibly TRBD1 (6 bases). This CDR3 has 14 amino acids. Trimming left V 5 bases short and J 5 bases short, with 14 bases between. The CDR3 nucleotides are TGTGCCAGCAGTCTCCGACAGGCGGGAGATACGCAGTATTTT. Amino acids: CASSLRQAGDTQYF.

The rearrangement uses TRBV28 and TRBJ2-3, with D perhaps TRBD2 (6 bases). The CDR3 consists of 18 residues. V was trimmed by 1 base and J by 0 bases, leaving 17 bases between them. CDR1 MDHEN and CDR2 SYDVKM come from the germline V gene. This chain's CDR3 is CASSLSRGLGSSTDTQYF. For the CDR3, the DNA is TGTGCCAGCAGTTTATCGCGGGGATTAGGCTCTAGCACAGATACGCAGTATTTT. The whole variable domain, remainder taken from reference TRBV28 and TRBJ2-3, is DVKVTQSSRYLVKRTGEKVFLECVQDMDHENMFWYRQDPGLGLRLIYFSYDVKMKEKGDIPEGYSVSREKKERFSLILESASTNQTSMYLCASSLSRGLGSSTDTQYFGPGTRLTVL.

The chain is built from TRBV24-1 and TRBJ2-1, with 14 bases fitting TRBD2. The CDR3 covers 16 residues. Per the germline V gene, CDR1 is KGHDR and CDR2 is SFDVKD. Trimming removed 4 bases from V and 5 bases from J; junction bases left unmatched: 3. CDR3 nucleotides: TGTGCCACCAGTGACCCGACTAGCGGGAGGGACAATGAGCAGTTCTTC. Translation: CATSDPTSGRDNEQFF.

The genes are TRBV9 and TRBJ2-7; D is undetermined. V was shortened by 4 bases and J by 0 bases, with 8 bases between the two germline ends. The germline V gene encodes CDR1 SGDLS and CDR2 YYNGEE. The CDR3 totals 13 residues. In nucleotides, the CDR3 is TGTGCCAGCAGCTCCGGTCGCTCCTACGAGCAGTACGTC. Protein product: CASSSGRSYEQYV.

CDR3 DNA sequence: TGCAGCGCCGGGAGGGGGCCTAACGAGCAGTACTTC. As protein: CSAGRGPNEQYF. V and J are TRBV29-1 and TRBJ2-7; possibly TRBD2 for D (8 bases). Germline CDR1 SQVTM, CDR2 ANQGSEA. V lost 7 bases, J lost 5 bases, and 15 bases lay in between. The CDR3 runs to 12 residues.

The rearrangement uses TRBV30 and TRBJ2-1, with 8 bases identical to TRBD2. V was clipped by 3 bases and J by 9 bases; unmatched bases: 19. The CDR3 runs 17 residues. Germline-derived CDR1 and CDR2 are GTSNPN and SVGIG (reference sequence). The CDR3 is CAWRVSGEVTLHREQFF. DNA of the CDR3: TGTGCCTGGAGGGTTAGCGGGGAGGTTACCCTACATCGTGAGCAGTTCTTC.

The chain combines TRBV7-2 with TRBJ2-5; D unresolved. The CDR3 has 12 residues. Trimming stripped 5 bases from V and 10 bases from J, with 14 bases between. CDR1 and CDR2 (germline): SGHTA, FQGNSA. This CDR3 reads CASSPQLKNQYF. CDR3 nucleotides: TGTGCCAGCAGCCCCCAGCTCAAGAACCAGTACTTC.

The chain couples TRBV7-2 to TRBJ2-7; 10 nucleotides match TRBD2. CDR1 and CDR2 from the germline V gene are SGHTA and FQGNSA. V shed 6 bases and J 6 bases; nucleotides not matched to a gene: 11. The CDR3 totals 15 residues. This chain's CDR3 is CASSQTLAGVLEQYF. The CDR3 DNA reads TGTGCCAGCAGTCAGACCCTAGCGGGAGTTCTCGAGCAGTACTTC.

The chain recombines TRBV11-2 with TRBJ1-6, with D possibly matching TRBD1 (6 bases). V was pared by 0 bases and J by 7 bases, with 10 bases between. Looked up from germline, CDR1 is SGHAT and CDR2 is FQNNGV. The CDR3 extends over 15 amino acids. The CDR3 DNA sequence: TGTGCCAGCAGCTTAGAACAGGGAAAAAATTCACCCCTCCACTTT. This encodes CASSLEQGKNSPLHF.

V gene TRBV28 combines with J gene TRBJ2-7; D unresolved. The CDR3 is 13 residues long. From germline, CDR1 is MDHEN and CDR2 SYDVKM. V lost 8 bases to trimming and J lost 0 bases, with 11 bases between them. CDR3 sequence (DNA): TGTGCCAGCGCCCGTAGGTTCTCCTACGAGCAGTACTTC. It translates to CASARRFSYEQYF.

The chain uses TRBV30 and TRBJ2-5, with TRBD2 identical over 9 bases. V lost 1 base to trimming and J lost 2 bases; unmatched junction nucleotides: 5. Germline CDR1 reads GTSNPN; CDR2 reads SVGIG (reference sequence). The CDR3 sequence is 15 residues long. CDR3 DNA: TGTGCCTGGAGTGGGAGACTAGCGGAACAAGAGACCCAGTACTTC. Protein: CAWSGRLAEQETQYF.

The chain is built from TRBV2 and TRBJ2-7; D perhaps matches TRBD1 (6 bases). Per the germline V gene, CDR1 is SNHLY and CDR2 is FYNNEI. The CDR3 length is 14 residues. The CDR3 bases are TGTGCTTCACGGGGCAGGGGAAGCTCCTACGAGCAGTACTTC. This translates into CASRGRGSSYEQYF.

The rearrangement links TRBV6-6 to TRBJ2-3, with D perhaps given as TRBD1 or TRBD2 (5 bases each). Germline V lookup: CDR1 MNHNY, CDR2 SVGAGI (reference sequence). This CDR3 has 14 residues. V was shortened by 1 base and J by 3 bases, with 8 bases between the two germline ends. The CDR3 coding sequence is TGTGCCAGCAGTTACTTGGGGGTGACAGATACGCAGTATTTT. Its translation is CASSYLGVTDTQYF.

The chain recombines TRBV15 with TRBJ1-1; possible D gene TRBD1, 6 bases. CDR1 is LNHNV and CDR2 is YYDKDF in the germline V gene (reference sequence). The length of the CDR3 is 14 residues. With 6 bases removed from V and 5 bases from J, the gap between germline ends came to 16 bases. In nucleotides, the CDR3 is TGTGCCACCAGTAACAGGGAGTTGATGACTGAAGCTTTCTTT. Encoded protein: CATSNRELMTEAFF.

CDR3 nucleotide sequence: TGTGCCAGCAGCGTAGTGCTGAACACTGAAGCTTTCTTT. It encodes CASSVVLNTEAFF. The chain links TRBV9 to TRBJ1-1; D remains unclear. Germline V gene lookup returns CDR1 SGDLS and CDR2 YYNGEE. Trimming removed 0 bases from V and 0 bases from J, with 3 bases in between. The CDR3 is made up of 13 amino acids.

V and J are TRBV7-2 and TRBJ2-7; 15 bases agree with TRBD2. With V trimmed by 3 bases and J by 13 bases, 4 bases remained unmatched. The CDR3 runs to 13 residues. CDR1 and CDR2 (germline): SGHTA, FQGNSA. CDR3 residues: CASSFGTSGRSYF. The CDR3 DNA reads TGTGCCAGCAGCTTCGGGACTAGCGGGAGGTCTTACTTC.

A word on this clonotype: At one boundary the junction diverges from the germline segment, which might be a read error. The chain carries TRBV7-2 and TRBJ2-5, with D maybe TRBD2 (5 bases). The CDR3 length is 13 residues. Germline V gene data show CDR1 as SGHTA and CDR2 as FQGNSA. The CDR3 here is CAGSLGWRETQYF. The CDR3 DNA reads as TGTGCCGGCAGCTTAGGCTGGAGGGAGACCCAGTACTTC.

This chain joins TRBV9 and TRBJ1-2; possible D gene TRBD1, 5 bases. Germline V gene data show CDR1 as SGDLS and CDR2 as YYNGEE. CDR3 length: 13 residues. Trimming removed 5 bases from V and 4 bases from J, with 12 bases in between. The CDR3 protein is CASRDSGIYGYTF. Here the CDR3 DNA reads TGTGCCAGCAGAGATTCAGGGATCTATGGCTACACCTTC.

The CDR3 sequence is CSARGTSYEQYV. The DNA of the CDR3 is TGCAGTGCTAGAGGCACTTCCTACGAGCAGTACGTC. The rearrangement uses TRBV20-1 and TRBJ2-7; D unclear. There are 12 residues in the CDR3. V was cut by 1 base and J by 1 base, with 5 bases left in between. The germline gives CDR1 DFQATT, CDR2 SNEGSKA (reference sequence).

The chain uses TRBV12-3 or TRBV12-4 and TRBJ2-6; TRBD1 is a possible D gene (6 bases). V lost 8 bases, J lost 1 base, and 12 bases lay in between. This CDR3 is built from 15 residues. CDR3 amino acids: CASGRDTSGANVLTF. CDR3 in DNA: TGTGCCAGCGGCCGGGACACATCTGGGGCCAACGTCCTGACTTTC.